This T cell receptor beta chain was recorded in a study of beta chain features in type 1 diabetes (dated by TCRdb to the late 2010s). For the study in its entirety: Mean age, gender distribution, total cell number and subset yield were not different between patients and healthy donors. In the study, recently diagnosed type 1 diabetes patients and matched healthy donors were compared on the TCRB repertoires of their sorted circulating CD4+ T cell subsets. Whereas all 30 or so donors provided naive and central memory subsets, regulatory and stem cell-like memory subsets were isolated from just 8 patients and about eight healthy donors. A total of just under 110,000,000 sorted cells were examined across all samples, and RNA yield correlated strongly with the number of cells per subset.

Each donor gave one peripheral blood draw, around 100 mL on average, collected into heparinised tubes. A BD FACSAria II and a panel including CD45RO, CCR7, CD25, CD127, CD95 and CD27 were used to sort naive, central memory, regulatory and stem cell-like memory CD4+ T cells. Purity was above 95% for every sorted population. PBMCs were isolated immediately by Lymphoprep density gradient centrifugation and stained directly without culture. So that batch effects would be minimized, each experiment stained and sorted samples in pairs, pairing one healthy donor with one patient. On this clone: Which antigen it targets is not known. Base qualities were left out, and no much larger clone turns up one base away.

The study at large found these results: A moderate but significant shortening of TCRB CDR3 length was observed in type 1 diabetes patients in all four CD4+ subsets. Because cDNA rather than genomic DNA was sequenced, highly expressing activated cells could have been over-represented, although no difference in activation and CD3 levels was found between groups. PCR might favor shorter templates, but patient and control samples were amplified and corrected together, so any skew would affect both groups equally. Patients with type 1 diabetes made fewer insertions and deleted more nucleotides at VDJ recombination sites, implying thymic rearrangement abnormalities. Naive, central memory and regulatory TCRB repertoires appeared to be more similar among patients than among healthy donors. Because small numbers of individuals were included in the HLA sub-analyses, any influence of HLA type on TCRB rearrangement was left unresolved.

V lost 7 bases and J lost 8 bases, and the count of bases not matched to a germline gene is 17. The CDR3, from cysteine to phenylalanine, totals 17 residues. Only the CDR3 portion is preserved as DNA: 51 bases, with reading frame beginning at the first base. CDR1 SEHNR and CDR2 FQNEAQ are derived from the germline V gene (reference sequence). The entire isolated RNA was reverse transcribed using the High Capacity cDNA Reverse Transcription Kit, and thus expressed TCRB transcripts were sequenced. Deep immunoSEQ sequencing was performed on naive, central memory and regulatory T cell samples, with an average of around 3.5 million total reads per sample. Sorted cells were lysed in RLT buffer and RNA was extracted with DNase-treated RNeasy Micro or Mini kits, depending on cell number. To prevent cross-contamination, each cell subset was processed individually, whereas patient and healthy donor samples were processed jointly. The immunoSEQ multiplex PCR was used to amplify TCRB sequences from cDNA, yielding 87-bp fragments that span the CDR3 region. The amplicons were sequenced using the Illumina HiSeq platform. On the authors' methods: PCR bias was computationally corrected using synthetic template baselines, reads within Hamming distance 2 were collapsed, and singletons that could not be merged were discarded. Reads were aligned against IMGT to assign V, D and J genes, CDR3 length and insertions or deletions at six rearrangement sites. Within each subset, clonotype counts were normalized to the number of sorted cells before true diversity and Gini coefficients were calculated with the tcR R package. The overlap coefficient, calculated on TCRB nucleotide sequences, was used to quantify repertoire sharing. Out-of-frame TCRB sequences from naive cells were analyzed as a proxy for the pre-selection repertoire. This is the immuneACCESS table as TCRdb keeps it, with only in-frame sequences that have V and J called. A part of the clones is gone; compared with another copy, unresolved V genes explain less than half, and the rest is unexplained. That table is the source of V, J and clone size, and D and trimming were worked out from the DNA. The sample table shows hundreds of thousands of clones, and approximately 30% are seen once. About 0.06% of the sample is held by the ten biggest clonotypes.

The rearrangement combines TRBV7-9 with TRBJ2-1; 10 central bases correspond to TRBD2. The sequenced sample was naive CD4+ T cells from blood. What this sample's cell subset or site label stands for: true naive CD4+ T cells. The sequence was collected from a man younger than 35 in good health. The sequenced DNA: TGTGCCAGCATCCCACCTCCAGGGGCTAGCGGGAGTCATGAGCAGTTCTTC. Its protein reads: CASIPPPGASGSHEQFF.